Here is one T cell receptor beta chain with its context. This clone was picked up one time. The clone's antigen remains unknown. The input lacks base qualities; no much larger clone sits a single base away. The CDR3 regions of human TCRbeta chains were analyzed by immunosequencing. Turning to the authors' computational methods: Repertoire TCRs were matched against a reference library of SARS-CoV-2-specific TCRs generated with the MIRA antigen-specificity platform. Breadth was defined as the fraction of unique TCRs that were SARS-CoV-2-associated, and depth was defined as the fraction of total T cells that were SARS-CoV-2-associated. Using the MIRA data, every spike-specific TCR was mapped to the spike region that the TCR reacted to and assigned to either a CD4 or a CD8 class. Log10-transformed breadth and depth values were compared by one-way ANOVA with Sidak's multiple comparisons tests. TCRdb took this table from immuneACCESS and kept in-frame rearrangements with V and J called. Such tables lack part of the clones; where checked against another copy, unresolved V genes explain under half of the gap, and the rest is unexplained. The DNA was the basis for D and trimming; V, J and clone size are from that table. This sample comprises roughly 95,000 clones, about 90% of them detected only once. The ten largest clones take up 3.1% of the sample.

The CDR3 spans 16 residues, from the cysteine through the phenylalanine. The kept DNA is CDR3 alone, 48 bases in frame from the first base. Trimming takes 3 bases from V and 5 bases from J, and the germline ends sit 19 bases apart. The germline V gene specifies MDHEN as CDR1 and SYDVKM as CDR2. Per the publication, the time point label means: about 28 days (+/-7) after the second vaccine dose. AZD1222 recipients with second doses at about 4 weeks or about 12 weeks were pooled, because spike-specific TCR depth and breadth did not differ between schedules. Vaccinee samples came from UK trials COV001 and COV002, including a single-blind randomized controlled phase 2/3 trial of AZD1222 (ChAdOx1 nCoV-19) in healthy adults. For TCRbeta chain sequencing, PBMC samples from trial participants were taken at day 0 and at day 28 after the second dose. The data were obtained in a study of T cell responses to AZD1222 COVID-19 vaccine (TCRdb year 2021). Broadly, across the study: TCR sequencing was performed for 230 to 250 trial participants, of whom some 200 were given two doses of AZD1222 and some 25 were given two doses of MenACWY control vaccine. Enrollment into the trials was organized by age into subgroups of 18-55, 56-69 and 70-plus years, and those subgroups contained approximately 150, 30 and 60 TCR-sequenced participants, respectively.

Study-wide conclusions, independent of this receptor: A significant rise in spike-specific TCR breadth and depth was observed after two AZD1222 doses relative to day 0 and relative to MenACWY recipients. Because no samples from the day 14 peak response were available, repertoires could be characterized only after the peak T cell response. The 56-69-year group was small, and its depth increase did not reach significance, likely because of low power. Most participants were white British and females outnumbered males, and the authors suggested that clonal diversity may have been underestimated. Reportedly, close to half of the unique spike-specific TCRs recognized epitopes lying outside the regions that are mutated in the B.1.351 and B.1.1.7 variants. Vaccine-associated CD4 TCRs spanned the whole spike protein, with dominant responses in regions 160-218 and 743-854. Only 5 to 7 AZD1222 recipients were SARS-CoV-2 seropositive at baseline, limiting conclusions about previously exposed vaccinees.

The material sequenced was peripheral blood, taken 28 days after the second AZD1222 dose. Recombination joined TRBV28 with TRBJ1-2; TRBD1 is perhaps the D gene, given 5 matching bases. This clonotype originated in an adult who received the AZD1222 COVID-19 vaccine. The nucleotide sequence is given as TGTGCCAGCAGTTTTCGGTCGGGACGAGTGCGGTATGGCTACACCTTC. It translates as CASSFRSGRVRYGYTF.